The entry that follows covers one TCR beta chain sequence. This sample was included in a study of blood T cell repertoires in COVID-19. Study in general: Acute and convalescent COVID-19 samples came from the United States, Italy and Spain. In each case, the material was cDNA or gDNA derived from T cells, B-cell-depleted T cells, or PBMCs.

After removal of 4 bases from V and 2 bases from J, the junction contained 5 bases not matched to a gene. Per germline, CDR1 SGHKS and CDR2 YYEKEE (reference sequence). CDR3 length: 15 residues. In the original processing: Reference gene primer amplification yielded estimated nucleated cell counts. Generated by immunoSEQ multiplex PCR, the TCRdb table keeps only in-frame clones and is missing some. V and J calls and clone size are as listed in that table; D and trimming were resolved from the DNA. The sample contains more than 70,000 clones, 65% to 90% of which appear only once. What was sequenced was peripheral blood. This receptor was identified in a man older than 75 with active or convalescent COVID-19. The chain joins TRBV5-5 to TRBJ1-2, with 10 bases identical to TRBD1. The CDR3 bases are TGTGCCAGCAGCATATGGACAGGGGGAAACTATGGCTACACCTTC. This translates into CASSIWTGGNYGYTF.